The T cell receptor beta chain under discussion was sequenced for a study of T cell responses to AZD1222 COVID-19 vaccine. CDR3 size: 15 residues. Trimming removed 2 bases from V and 2 bases from J, with 14 bases in between. Germline V gives CDR1 SGDLS, CDR2 YYNGEE. Profiled with immunoSEQ multiplex PCR; TCRdb holds only in-frame clones, not every one. The repertoire includes 150,000 to 200,000 clones, 85% to 90% of them detected once, and 11% sits in the top ten. The chain joins TRBV9 to TRBJ2-7; possibly TRBD1 or TRBD2 for D (6 bases each). The sample in question was peripheral blood, obtained 28 days after the second AZD1222 dose. This clonotype originated in an adult who received the AZD1222 COVID-19 vaccine. For the CDR3, the DNA is TGTGCCAGCAGCGTGAACGGGGGCCCTGCCTACGAGCAGTACTTC. This gives the protein CASSVNGGPAYEQYF.